Below are 2 T cell receptor beta chains sequenced from a single sample in a study of radiation and T cells in renal cell carcinoma. Time point described: blood 4 weeks post-SBRT, at nephrectomy. Noted treatment: 15 Gy SBRT to primary tumor, nephrectomy 4 weeks later. TCRdb keeps only in-frame clones here, not all; method: immunoSEQ multiplex PCR. The sample records roughly 45,000 clones, around four fifths being singletons. The sample in question was blood, obtained from a patient whose treatment included radiotherapy and nephrectomy. These receptors came from an older woman with renal cell carcinoma.

The chain is built from TRBV2 and TRBJ2-1, with 7 bases identical to TRBD1. CDR1 and CDR2 from the germline V gene are SNHLY and FYNNEI. Losses at the gene ends were 7 bases for V and 6 bases for J; bases not matched to a gene: 6. This CDR3 has 13 residues. DNA for the CDR3: TGTGCCAGCACCCCCCACAGGGGCAATGAGCAGTTCTTC. It specifies CASTPHRGNEQFF.

The chain carries TRBV4-2 and TRBJ2-7; D is possibly TRBD1 (5 bases). The V end was cut by 11 bases, the J end by 1 base, with 18 bases between. The CDR3 sequence is 14 residues long. CDR1 LGHNA and CDR2 YNFKEQ come from the germline V gene. This CDR3 reads CAASPQGNSYEQYF. In DNA form, the CDR3 reads TGTGCCGCCTCACCCCAGGGTAATTCCTACGAGCAGTACTTC.